This T cell receptor (beta chain) was identified during a study of OX40 agonist ivuxolimab in advanced cancers. Study at large: Around 40% of patients had received prior checkpoint inhibitor therapy.

From germline, CDR1 is MNHEY and CDR2 SVGAGI. The V and J ends lost 10 bases and 5 bases respectively, with 12 bases between them. The CDR3 is 11 amino acids. Assay: immunoSEQ multiplex PCR; the TCRdb copy retains only in-frame clones and omits some. The sample yields 70,000 or so clones, 84% seen once. This specimen consisted of CD4+ or CD8+ T cells sorted from blood, obtained in a trial of the OX40 agonist ivuxolimab. The chain has TRBV6-5 and TRBJ2-7; D might be TRBD2 (5 bases). This sequence was found in an adult with an advanced solid tumor such as melanoma, head and neck, liver or kidney cancer. CDR3 nucleotides: TGTGCCACCCACCGGGATAACGAGCAGTACTTC. It encodes CATHRDNEQYF.